This TCR beta chain was sequenced in a study of tumor-infiltrating lymphocytes in primary liver carcinoma. Co-extraction of both nucleic acids (RNA and DNA) used roughly 19-33 mg of unsorted bulk tissue. Priming with a constant-region primer yielded TCR beta cDNA from 500 ng total RNA. The TCR beta library was amplified through three nested multiplex PCR rounds in a modified ARM-PCR procedure. It was with TRBV1-TRBV30 forward primers and a C-beta reverse primer that the first two PCR rounds were run, at roughly 10 cycles each. Each CDR3 protein gets one entry after TCRdb re-called the multiplex PCR reads with MiXCR. The sample has 50,000 to 70,000 distinct CDR3 sequences, approximately 70% seen once. Looked up from germline, CDR1 is SGHAT and CDR2 is FQNNGV. CDR3 length: 15 amino acids. After removal of 6 bases from V and 9 bases from J, the junction contained 13 bases not matched to a gene. This clonotype counts as medium-sized (0.01 to 0.1%). Antigen: not known.

Findings and caveats of the study: Tumor top-250-clone fraction significantly exceeded that of blood (p = 0.039). Presence in all five tumor regions was observed for only about 7-25% of top clones.

The receptor was isolated from a man in his forties or fifties with primary liver carcinoma and hepatitis B virus infection. The sequencing sample was made of liver tumor tissue from sampling region 2. As for subset: tumor region T2, inferior pole. The gene calls are TRBV11-2 and TRBJ2-1; 8 positions agree with TRBD2. The CDR3 is CASSPPGLVGIEQFF. The CDR3 bases are TGTGCCAGCAGTCCTCCGGGACTAGTAGGCATTGAGCAGTTCTTC. Supplemented by reference TRBV11-2 and TRBJ2-1, the full variable domain reads EAGVAQSPRYKIIEKRQSVAFWCNPISGHATLYWYQQILGQGPKLLIQFQNNGVVDDSQLPKDRFSAERLKGVDSTLKIQPAKLEDSAVYLCASSPPGLVGIEQFFGPGTRLTVL.